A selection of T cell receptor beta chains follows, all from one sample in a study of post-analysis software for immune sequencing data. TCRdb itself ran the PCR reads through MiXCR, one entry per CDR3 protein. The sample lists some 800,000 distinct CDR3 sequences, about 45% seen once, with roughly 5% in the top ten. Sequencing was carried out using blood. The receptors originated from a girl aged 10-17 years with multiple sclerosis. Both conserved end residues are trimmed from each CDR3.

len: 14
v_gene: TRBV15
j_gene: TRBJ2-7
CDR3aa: ATSRDSGTSVYEQY

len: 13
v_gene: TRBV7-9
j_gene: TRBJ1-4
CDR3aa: ASSIPGIIVEKLF

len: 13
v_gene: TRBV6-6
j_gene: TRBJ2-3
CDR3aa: ASSFLAGGSDTQY

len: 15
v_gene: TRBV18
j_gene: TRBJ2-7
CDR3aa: ASSPPSTTSGSYEQY

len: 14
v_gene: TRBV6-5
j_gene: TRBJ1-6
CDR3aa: ASSYSLGGGGSPLH

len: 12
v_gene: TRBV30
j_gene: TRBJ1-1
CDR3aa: AWTTGTTNTEAF

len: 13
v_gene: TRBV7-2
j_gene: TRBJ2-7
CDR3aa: ASRSVAGDKGEQY

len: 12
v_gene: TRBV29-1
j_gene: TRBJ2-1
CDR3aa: SVVTSTSYNEQF

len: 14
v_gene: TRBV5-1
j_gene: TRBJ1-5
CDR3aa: ASSLGLSTSGQPQH

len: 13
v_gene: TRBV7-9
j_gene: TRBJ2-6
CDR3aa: ASSLDDSGANVLT

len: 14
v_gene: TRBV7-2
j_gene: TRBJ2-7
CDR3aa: ASSLAGTGVGNEQY

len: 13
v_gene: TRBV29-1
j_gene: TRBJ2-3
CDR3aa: SVVGTSGSTDTQY